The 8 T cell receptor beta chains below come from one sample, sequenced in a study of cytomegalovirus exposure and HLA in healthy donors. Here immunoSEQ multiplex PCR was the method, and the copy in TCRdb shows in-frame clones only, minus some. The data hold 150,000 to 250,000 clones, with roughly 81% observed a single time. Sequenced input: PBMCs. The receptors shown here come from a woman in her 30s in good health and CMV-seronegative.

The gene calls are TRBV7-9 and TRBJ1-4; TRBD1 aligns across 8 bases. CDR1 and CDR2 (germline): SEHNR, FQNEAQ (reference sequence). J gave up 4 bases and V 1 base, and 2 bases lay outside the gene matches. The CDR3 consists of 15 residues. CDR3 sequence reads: CASSLGGQVNEKLFF. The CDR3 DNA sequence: TGTGCCAGCAGCTTAGGGGGACAGGTTAATGAAAAACTGTTTTTT.

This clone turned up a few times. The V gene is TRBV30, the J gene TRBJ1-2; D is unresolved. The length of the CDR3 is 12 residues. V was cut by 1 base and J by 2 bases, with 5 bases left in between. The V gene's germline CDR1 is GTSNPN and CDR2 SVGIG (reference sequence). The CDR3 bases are TGTGCCTGGAGTGGACAAAACTATGGCTACACCTTC. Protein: CAWSGQNYGYTF.

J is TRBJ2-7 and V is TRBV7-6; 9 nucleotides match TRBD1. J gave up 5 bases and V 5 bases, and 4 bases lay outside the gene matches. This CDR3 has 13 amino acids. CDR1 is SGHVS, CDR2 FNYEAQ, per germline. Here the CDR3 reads CASSPGQGHEQYF. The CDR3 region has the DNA TGTGCCAGCAGCCCGGGACAGGGCCACGAGCAGTACTTC.

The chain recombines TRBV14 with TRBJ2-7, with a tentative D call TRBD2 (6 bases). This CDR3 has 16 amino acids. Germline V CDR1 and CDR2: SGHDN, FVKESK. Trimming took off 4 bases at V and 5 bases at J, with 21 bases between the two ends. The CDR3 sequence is CASSLGRGIRLDEQYF. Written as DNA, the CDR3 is TGTGCCAGCAGCCTGGGACGGGGGATCAGACTTGACGAGCAGTACTTC.

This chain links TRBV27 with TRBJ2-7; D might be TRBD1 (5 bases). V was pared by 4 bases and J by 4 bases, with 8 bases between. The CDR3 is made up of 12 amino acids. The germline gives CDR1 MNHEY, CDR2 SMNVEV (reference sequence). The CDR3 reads CASSSSGYEQYF. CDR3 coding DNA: TGTGCCAGCAGTTCCTCAGGGTACGAGCAGTACTTC.

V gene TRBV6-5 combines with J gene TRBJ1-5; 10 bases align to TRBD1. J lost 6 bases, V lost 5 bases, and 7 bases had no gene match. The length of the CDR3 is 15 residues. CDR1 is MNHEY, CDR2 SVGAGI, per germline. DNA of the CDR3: TGTGCCAGCAGTCCGCAGACAGGGGGCGGTCAGCCCCAGCATTTT. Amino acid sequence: CASSPQTGGGQPQHF.

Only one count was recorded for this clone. The CDR3 loop is CASRRGGAFYNEQFF. CDR3 sequence (DNA): TGTGCCAGTAGACGAGGTGGGGCTTTCTACAATGAGCAGTTCTTC. J is TRBJ2-1 and V is TRBV19; tentative D call: TRBD1 (5 bases). The CDR3 is 15 amino acids. V was clipped by 6 bases and J by 3 bases, with 15 bases between them. Germline V gives CDR1 LNHDA, CDR2 SQIVND (reference sequence).

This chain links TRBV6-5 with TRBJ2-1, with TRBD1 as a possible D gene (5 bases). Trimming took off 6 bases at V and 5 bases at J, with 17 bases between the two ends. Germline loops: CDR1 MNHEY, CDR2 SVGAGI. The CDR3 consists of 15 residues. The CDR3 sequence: CASSQTGRVNNEQFF. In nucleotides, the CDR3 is TGTGCCAGCAGCCAAACAGGTCGCGTAAACAATGAGCAGTTCTTC.